A single sample is the source of the 10 T cell receptor beta chains below, sequenced in a study of CD8+CD57+ T cells in acquired aplastic anemia. The TCR beta profiling, which covered VDJ combination and CDR3 sequence, was carried out using genomic DNA as the template. Using its own MiXCR run on the reads, TCRdb lists one record per CDR3 protein. The sample contains 68,000 or so distinct CDR3 sequences, 50% to 55% of which appear only once. The sample consisted of sorted CD4+, CD8+, or CD8+CD57+ T cells (not recorded which) from PBMCs. Receptors were obtained from a human donor in good health, serving as a control.

This clonotype occurred many times. This chain uses TRBV6-1 with TRBJ2-7; perhaps D is TRBD1 or TRBD2 (5 bases each). The CDR3 is made up of 16 amino acids. CDR1 and CDR2 (germline): MNHNS, SASEGT. With 6 bases removed from V and 7 bases from J, the gap between germline ends came to 25 bases. CDR3 bases: TGTGCCAGCAGGCCCGGTGGGGACCCAGAAGTGGGGGAGCAGTACTTC. It specifies CASRPGGDPEVGEQYF.

V gene TRBV7-3 combines with J gene TRBJ2-5, with 7 positions matching TRBD1. This CDR3 contains 16 residues. V was pared by 5 bases and J by 4 bases, with 13 bases of the junction left unmatched. Germline assignment: CDR1 SGHTA and CDR2 FQGTGA. This chain's CDR3 is CASSEGASPVGETQYF. CDR3 bases: TGTGCCAGCAGCGAGGGGGCTAGCCCAGTGGGAGAGACCCAGTACTTC.

This chain uses TRBV10-3 with TRBJ1-1, with a possible D match to TRBD1 (6 bases). The CDR3 runs to 16 residues. CDR1 is ENHRY, CDR2 SYGVKD, per germline. Trimming took off 8 bases at V and 1 base at J, with 20 bases between the two ends. CDR3 in DNA: TGTGCCATCCAACCTCAGGGGCAGGGCAAGAACACTGAAGCTTTCTTT. Its protein is CAIQPQGQGKNTEAFF.

This clonotype was seen a few times. The chain recombines TRBV20-1 with TRBJ2-7; a weak D match, TRBD1 (5 bases). This CDR3 has 12 residues. Per germline, CDR1 DFQATT and CDR2 SNEGSKA (reference sequence). Between the trimmed V and J ends, which lost 6 bases and 5 bases, there was a span of 14 bases. The CDR3, as DNA: TGCAGTGCCTTCAGGGCAGGGAACGAGCAGTACGTC. Protein product: CSAFRAGNEQYV.

The chain carries TRBV2 and TRBJ1-1; the D is unclear. V was clipped by 2 bases and J by 4 bases, with 11 bases between them. Germline V lookup: CDR1 SNHLY, CDR2 FYNNEI. The length of the CDR3 is 14 residues. The DNA of the CDR3 is TGTGCCAGCAGTGAACGGCCCGCAGGCACTGAAGCTTTCTTT. Translation: CASSERPAGTEAFF.

This clonotype was seen just once. This sequence joins TRBV7-9 and TRBJ1-5; D ambiguous. The CDR3 is made up of 14 amino acids. Between the trimmed V and J ends, which lost 1 base and 3 bases, there was a span of 7 bases. The germline CDR1 and CDR2 sequences are SEHNR and FQNEAQ (reference sequence). In nucleotides, the CDR3 is TGTGCCAGCAGCTTAGACAGACTCAATCAGCCCCAGCATTTT. This translates into CASSLDRLNQPQHF.

With regard to this clonotype: A much larger clone is a single base away; this may be a read error. The chain is built from TRBV12-3 or TRBV12-4 and TRBJ2-1; 11 bases are a match to TRBD2. The CDR3 is 15 amino acids. The CDR3 DNA sequence: TGTGCCAGCAGGTTCTTAGCGGGGGGGCGTAATGAGCAGCTCTTC. The encoded protein is CASRFLAGGRNEQLF.

The chain is built from TRBV20-1 and TRBJ2-6; a weak D match, TRBD2 (5 bases). Germline CDR1 and CDR2: DFQATT and SNEGSKA (reference sequence). V was shortened by 7 bases and J by 0 bases, with 19 bases between the two germline ends. The CDR3 is made up of 17 amino acids. The CDR3 loop reads CSVRRASPYSGANVLTF. The CDR3 bases are TGCAGTGTAAGGCGGGCCTCCCCTTACTCTGGGGCCAACGTCCTGACTTTC.

For the CDR3, the DNA is TGCGCCAGCAGTGTTGGAGGGGGGCTTAACACTGAAGCTTTCTTT. Translation: CASSVGGGLNTEAFF. The V gene is TRBV10-2, the J gene TRBJ1-1; weak D call: TRBD1 (6 bases). There are 15 residues in the CDR3. V dropped 4 bases and J dropped 2 bases, with 14 bases sitting between them. Germline CDR1 is WSHSY and CDR2 is SAAADI.

At least ten counts were recorded for this clonotype. The V call is TRBV30, the J call TRBJ1-2, with D possibly TRBD1 on 6 matching bases. Per the germline V gene, CDR1 is GTSNPN and CDR2 is SVGIG (reference sequence). Trimming pared 2 bases from V and 5 bases from J, leaving 15 bases between. The CDR3 length is 14 residues. The CDR3 protein is CAWSPRGLEYGYTF. The CDR3 bases are TGTGCCTGGAGTCCAAGGGGGTTGGAATATGGCTACACCTTC.